The 28 T cell receptor beta chains presented below share a single source sample, sequenced in a study of blood T cell repertoires in COVID-19. Some clones are missing from TCRdb's copy, which holds only in-frame ones; the method was immunoSEQ multiplex PCR. The sample records approximately 230,000 clones, about 80% being singletons. Sequencing used peripheral blood. The receptor source for this set is an elderly man with acute or convalescent COVID-19.

V usage is TRBV2 and J usage is TRBJ1-4; 7 bases map to TRBD1. Germline CDR1 reads SNHLY; CDR2 reads FYNNEI. J lost 7 bases, V lost 4 bases, and 3 bases had no gene match. This CDR3 is 13 amino acids long. CDR3 coding DNA: TGTGCCAGCAGTGTGGACAGGTTTGAAAAACTGTTTTTT. The encoded protein is CASSVDRFEKLFF.

The chain has TRBV9 and TRBJ1-1, with 10 bases aligning to TRBD1. Per the germline V gene, CDR1 is SGDLS and CDR2 is YYNGEE. Trimming cost V 4 bases and J 1 base; bases outside gene matches: 7. This CDR3 spans 16 amino acids. The CDR3 DNA follows: TGTGCCAGCAGCCCTCGACAGGGGGCGCCGAACACTGAAGCTTTCTTT. Residues: CASSPRQGAPNTEAFF. The entire variable domain, with the rest obtained from reference TRBV9 and TRBJ1-1, is as follows: DSGVTQTPKHLITATGQRVTLRCSPRSGDLSVYWYQQSLDQGLQFLIQYYNGEERAKGNILERFSAQQFPDLHSELNLSSLELGDSALYFCASSPRQGAPNTEAFFGQGTRLTVV.

Comments on this clone: At one end the junction does not follow the germline gene, possibly because of a read error. J is TRBJ1-1 and V is TRBV6-5; the D is unclear. The CDR3 consists of 15 residues. Germline values: CDR1 MNHEY, CDR2 SVGAGI. CDR3 loop: CASTPSLTGNSEAFF. The DNA of the CDR3 is TGTGCCAGCACCCCGTCGTTGACGGGGAACTCTGAAGCTTTCTTT.

The chain joins TRBV5-1 to TRBJ2-1; 10 positions agree with TRBD2. This CDR3 has 17 residues. Per germline, CDR1 SGHRS and CDR2 YFSETQ. V lost 5 bases, J lost 4 bases, and 12 bases stayed unmatched. CDR3 sequence (DNA): TGCGCCAGCAGTTCCCGAGGAGCGGGGGGGCAATACAATGAGCAGTTCTTC. Translating it yields CASSSRGAGGQYNEQFF.

The chain carries TRBV4-1 and TRBJ1-1, with TRBD1 as a possible D gene (5 bases). Germline V gene sequence: CDR1 MGHRA, CDR2 YSYEKL. CDR3 length: 11 amino acids. The germline V and J ends were trimmed by 3 bases and 9 bases, with 8 bases remaining between them. The CDR3 nucleotides read TGCGCCAGCAGCCAGGGGACTCAAGCTTTCTTT. This sequence encodes CASSQGTQAFF.

The CDR3 spells CASSRGKYEQYF. The CDR3 DNA reads TGTGCCAGCAGCAGAGGGAAATACGAGCAGTACTTC. The rearrangement links TRBV5-6 to TRBJ2-7; TRBD2 might be the D (5 bases). V lost 4 bases to trimming and J lost 4 bases, with 9 bases between them. Germline loops: CDR1 SGHDT, CDR2 YYEEEE. This CDR3 is built from 12 residues.

The V call is TRBV11-2, the J call TRBJ2-7; D remains ambiguous. Germline V CDR1 and CDR2: SGHAT, FQNNGV. This CDR3 has 14 amino acids. The germline V and J ends were trimmed by 1 base and 3 bases, with 10 bases remaining between them. The DNA of the CDR3 is TGTGCCAGCAGCTTAGCACGACTGGACTACGAGCAGTACTTC. Translated, it gives CASSLARLDYEQYF.

The chain has TRBV5-6 and TRBJ2-1; perhaps TRBD1 as D (5 bases). Germline assignment: CDR1 SGHDT and CDR2 YYEEEE. The CDR3 extends over 13 amino acids. V lost 0 bases and J 9 bases, leaving 10 bases between the germline ends. CDR3 region: CASSLEGLGEQFF. DNA of the CDR3: TGTGCCAGCAGCTTGGAGGGGTTGGGTGAGCAGTTCTTC.

Only one count was recorded for this clone. This chain uses TRBV10-3 with TRBJ1-1, with TRBD1 matching over 9 bases. This CDR3 comprises 19 residues. The V gene end was trimmed by 0 bases and the J gene end by 0 bases; junction bases not matched to a gene: 11. From germline, CDR1 is ENHRY and CDR2 SYGVKD. In nucleotides, the CDR3 is TGTGCCATCAGTGAGTCAAAAAACAGGGGGCCCGTCATGAACACTGAAGCTTTCTTT. Amino acids: CAISESKNRGPVMNTEAFF.

The V call is TRBV9, the J call TRBJ1-1; weak D call: TRBD1 (5 bases). Germline CDR1 SGDLS, CDR2 YYNGEE. CDR3 length: 15 residues. Trimming stripped 0 bases from V and 4 bases from J, with 13 bases between. The CDR3 DNA reads TGTGCCAGCAGCGTAGCTCCTACAGGATCCACTGAAGCTTTCTTT. Translating it yields CASSVAPTGSTEAFF.

The V call is TRBV19, the J call TRBJ1-6; possible D gene TRBD1, 5 bases. The CDR3 totals 16 residues. V dropped 0 bases and J dropped 7 bases, with 13 bases sitting between them. Germline V CDR1 and CDR2: LNHDA, SQIVND (reference sequence). The CDR3 spells CASSIDLGQGNSPLHF. The CDR3 nucleotides read TGTGCCAGTAGTATAGATCTCGGGCAGGGAAATTCACCCCTCCACTTT.

V usage is TRBV2 and J usage is TRBJ1-3; D is unclear. The V end lost 3 bases, the J end lost 0 bases, and 9 bases lay between the germline ends. Germline CDR1 reads SNHLY; CDR2 reads FYNNEI. CDR3 size: 15 residues. The CDR3: CASSDRVSSGNTIYF. CDR3 nucleotides: TGTGCCAGCAGTGATCGGGTTTCCTCTGGAAACACCATATATTTT.

This clone was seen once. The chain links TRBV3-1 (or the pseudogene TRBV3-2) to TRBJ2-7; 7 positions agree with TRBD1. V was clipped by 5 bases and J by 2 bases; unmatched bases: 6. Germline V gene lookup returns CDR1 LGHDT and CDR2 YNNKEL (reference sequence). This CDR3 region has 14 residues. Here the CDR3 DNA reads TGTGCCAGCAGCTTACAGGGGCCCGCCTACGAGCAGTACTTC. Translated: CASSLQGPAYEQYF.

This chain uses TRBV5-1 with TRBJ2-7; 9 positions agree with TRBD2. Per germline, CDR1 SGHRS and CDR2 YFSETQ. The CDR3 is 15 residues long. Losses at the gene ends were 2 bases for V and 0 bases for J; bases not matched to a gene: 3. CDR3 in amino acids: CASSFLAGSSYEQYF. In DNA form, the CDR3 reads TGCGCCAGCAGCTTCCTAGCGGGGAGCTCCTACGAGCAGTACTTC.

The V call is TRBV2, the J call TRBJ2-7; possible D gene TRBD1, 6 bases. Deletions cut 7 bases from V and 1 base from J, with 8 bases between. The CDR3 spans 12 residues. Germline V gene sequence: CDR1 SNHLY, CDR2 FYNNEI. Written as DNA, the CDR3 is TGTGCCAGCAATACAGGGTCCTACGAGCAGTACTTC. This encodes CASNTGSYEQYF.

This clone showed up just a few times. This chain links TRBV12-5 with TRBJ1-1; D unclear. From germline, CDR1 is LGHNT and CDR2 FRNRAP. This CDR3 spans 15 amino acids. V shed 0 bases and J shed 4 bases, with 12 bases lying between them. In DNA form, the CDR3 reads TGTGCTAGTGGTTTGGTATTGGGCCTTGCCACTGAAGCTTTCTTT. Amino acids: CASGLVLGLATEAFF.

The table lists this clone with a few counts. This sequence joins TRBV6-5 and TRBJ1-5; TRBD1 is a possible D gene (6 bases). From germline, CDR1 is MNHEY and CDR2 SVGAGI. The CDR3 is 14 amino acids. Deletions cut 7 bases from V and 4 bases from J, with 14 bases between. The CDR3 spells CASMGDIWNQPQHF. DNA for the CDR3: TGTGCCAGCATGGGGGACATTTGGAATCAGCCCCAGCATTTT.

The rearrangement joins TRBV27 to TRBJ2-2, with a possible D match to TRBD1 (6 bases). In germline, CDR1 is MNHEY, CDR2 SMNVEV (reference sequence). This CDR3 spans 14 amino acids. V dropped 5 bases and J dropped 8 bases, with 15 bases sitting between them. CDR3 DNA: TGTGCCAGCAGTCCGACAGGTCCGACGGGGGAGCTGTTTTTT. Translating gives CASSPTGPTGELFF.

The rearrangement joins TRBV7-3 to TRBJ2-2; D is ambiguous. The V and J ends lost 0 bases and 5 bases respectively, with 7 bases between them. The CDR3 extends over 14 amino acids. The germline V gene has CDR1 SGHTA and CDR2 FQGTGA. The CDR3 here is CASSLTSRTGELFF. The CDR3 region has the DNA TGTGCCAGCAGCTTAACGTCTAGAACCGGGGAGCTGTTTTTT. The whole variable domain, filled in from reference TRBV7-3 and TRBJ2-2, reads GAGVSQTPSNKVTEKGKYVELRCDPISGHTALYWYRQSLGQGPEFLIYFQGTGAADDSGLPNDRFFAVRPEGSVSTLKIQRTERGDSAVYLCASSLTSRTGELFFGEGSRLTVL.

This clone was seen a single time. The rearrangement joins TRBV9 to TRBJ2-2, with 8 positions matching TRBD1. This CDR3 has 17 residues. Losses at the gene ends were 2 bases for V and 2 bases for J; bases not matched to a gene: 8. The V gene's germline CDR1 is SGDLS and CDR2 YYNGEE. CDR3 loop: CASSVRWDRINTGELFF. For the CDR3, the DNA is TGTGCCAGCAGCGTGCGCTGGGACAGGATTAACACCGGGGAGCTGTTTTTT.

This rearrangement joins TRBV23-1 to TRBJ1-5; weak D call: TRBD1 (5 bases). TRBV23-1 belongs to the ORF category, with a function that is uncertain. The germline V and J ends were trimmed by 0 bases and 0 bases, with 15 bases remaining between them. This CDR3 spans 18 amino acids. As DNA, the CDR3 is TGCGCCAGCAGTCAATCCTCCGTAGGGGATTATAGCAATCAGCCCCAGCATTTT. Its translation: CASSQSSVGDYSNQPQHF.

The DNA for the CDR3 is TGTGCCAGTAGTAAAGCGGGACAGGGGCGTCTGCAGTACTTC. The encoded protein is CASSKAGQGRLQYF. The chain carries TRBV19 and TRBJ2-7, with TRBD1 identical over 10 bases. V shed 4 bases, J shed 9 bases, and the junction held 9 bases outside the gene matches. Germline V lookup: CDR1 LNHDA, CDR2 SQIVND (reference sequence). The CDR3 extends over 14 amino acids.

This chain joins TRBV30 and TRBJ1-1, with D uncertain. V was clipped by 2 bases and J by 4 bases, with 5 bases between them. The CDR3 length is 11 residues. Germline V gene lookup returns CDR1 GTSNPN and CDR2 SVGIG (reference sequence). The CDR3 loop is CAWSRSTEAFF. As DNA, the CDR3 is TGTGCCTGGAGTAGGAGCACTGAAGCTTTCTTT.

This chain uses TRBV5-1 with TRBJ1-2; 8 bases align to TRBD1. Germline V CDR1 and CDR2: SGHRS, YFSETQ. The J segment lost 4 bases and the V segment lost 2 bases, leaving 7 bases of the junction unmatched. CDR3 length: 15 amino acids. For the CDR3, the DNA is TGCGCCAGCAGCTTCGCTCACAGGGGGACCTATGGCTACACCTTC. This codes for CASSFAHRGTYGYTF.

The chain couples TRBV7-9 to TRBJ2-2; D ambiguous. CDR1 and CDR2 from the germline V gene are SEHNR and FQNEAQ (reference sequence). V dropped 2 bases and J dropped 1 base, with 17 bases sitting between them. This CDR3 contains 18 residues. The CDR3 is CASSLSRLGTLNTGELFF. The CDR3 coding sequence is TGTGCCAGCAGCTTATCCCGGTTGGGCACTTTGAACACCGGGGAGCTGTTTTTT.

The gene calls are TRBV28 and TRBJ2-7, with 8 bases matching TRBD2. The V segment lost 6 bases and the J segment 0 bases; nucleotides outside the gene matches: 13. Germline V gene data show CDR1 as MDHEN and CDR2 as SYDVKM. This CDR3 has 17 residues. The CDR3 DNA sequence: TGTGCCAGCAGGTTGGGGTTAGCGGGGCGTAGCTCCTACGAGCAGTACTTC. Translated: CASRLGLAGRSSYEQYF.

The gene calls are TRBV2 and TRBJ2-3, with 12 bases that match TRBD2. CDR1 and CDR2 from the germline V gene are SNHLY and FYNNEI. Germline trimming cut 6 bases from V and 4 bases from J; bases unmatched to any gene: 8. The CDR3 totals 16 residues. This CDR3 is CASSASASGRADTQYF. The CDR3 DNA sequence: TGTGCCAGCAGCGCCTCGGCTAGCGGGAGGGCAGATACGCAGTATTTT.

The CDR3 nucleotides are TGTGCCAGCAGCTTACAGGGAAAAAGGGGCTACACCTTC. Translated, it gives CASSLQGKRGYTF. The V gene is TRBV11-2, the J gene TRBJ1-2, with D possibly matching TRBD1 (5 bases). The germline V and J ends were trimmed by 2 bases and 8 bases, with 12 bases remaining between them. This CDR3 spans 13 amino acids. The V gene's germline CDR1 is SGHAT and CDR2 FQNNGV.